The 27 T cell receptor beta chains in this list originate from one sample, sequenced in a study of glioma-infiltrating T cells after dendritic cell vaccination. Measured with immunoSEQ multiplex PCR; TCRdb has only the in-frame clones, and not every one. The sample contains tens of thousands of clones, over 75% of which appear only once. The sample in question was blood, obtained before dendritic cell vaccination. These receptors all come from a human donor with glioblastoma.

V and J are TRBV18 and TRBJ1-1, with 8 positions matching TRBD1. From germline, CDR1 is KGHSH and CDR2 LQKENI. The V gene end was trimmed by 2 bases and the J gene end by 1 base; junction bases not matched to a gene: 6. This CDR3 has 16 amino acids. The CDR3 DNA reads TGTGCCAGCTCACCAGCCAACAGGGGGGGGAACACTGAAGCTTTCTTT. Translated, it gives CASSPANRGGNTEAFF.

The J gene is TRBJ2-3, the V gene TRBV10-3, with a possible D match to TRBD2 (7 bases). Between the trimmed V and J ends, which lost 4 bases and 0 bases, there was a span of 14 bases. In germline, CDR1 is ENHRY, CDR2 SYGVKD. The CDR3 spans 16 residues. The CDR3 nucleotides read TGTGCCATCAGTGGAGGGGGGAGGGATAGCACAGATACGCAGTATTTT. Translation: CAISGGGRDSTDTQYF.

The genes are TRBV5-1 and TRBJ2-1; D perhaps matches TRBD2 (5 bases). This CDR3 spans 15 amino acids. V lost 0 bases and J 1 base, leaving 8 bases between the germline ends. The germline CDR1 and CDR2 sequences are SGHRS and YFSETQ. As DNA, the CDR3 is TGCGCCAGCAGCTTGGGCGGGCCTTCCTACAATGAGCAGTTCTTC. Protein: CASSLGGPSYNEQFF.

The chain recombines TRBV5-1 with TRBJ1-2, with a tentative D call TRBD1 (5 bases). The V gene's germline CDR1 is SGHRS and CDR2 YFSETQ. The CDR3 has 14 amino acids. V was cut by 5 bases and J by 0 bases, with 11 bases left in between. CDR3 loop: CASSQDRSNYGYTF. CDR3 nucleotides: TGCGCCAGCAGTCAAGACAGATCTAACTATGGCTACACCTTC.

The chain recombines TRBV6-1 with TRBJ1-5; 9 bases line up with TRBD1. This CDR3 is built from 15 residues. Germline assignment: CDR1 MNHNS and CDR2 SASEGT. Trimming at V came to 5 bases and at J to 5 bases, leaving 7 bases not matched to a gene. This chain's CDR3 is CASSRTGDSHQPQHF. In DNA, the CDR3 is TGTGCCAGCAGTCGGACAGGGGACAGCCATCAGCCCCAGCATTTT.

The chain links TRBV5-8 to TRBJ1-3; D ambiguous. This CDR3 comprises 16 residues. V gave up 3 bases and J gave up 0 bases, with 13 bases separating them. Germline CDR1 reads SGHTS; CDR2 reads YDEGEE. The CDR3 here is CASSSGLTSSGNTIYF. DNA of the CDR3: TGTGCCAGCAGCTCGGGTTTAACCAGCTCTGGAAACACCATATATTTT.

The chain employs TRBV29-1 and TRBJ1-1; tentatively, D is TRBD1 (6 bases). Germline CDR1 reads SQVTM; CDR2 reads ANQGSEA. V was pared by 7 bases and J by 0 bases, with 12 bases between. CDR3 size: 13 residues. CDR3 nucleotide sequence: TGCAGCGGAGGACAGTCTATGAACACTGAAGCTTTCTTT. Translating it yields CSGGQSMNTEAFF.

The rearrangement uses TRBV5-4 and TRBJ1-6, with a tentative D call TRBD1 (6 bases). V was pared by 0 bases and J by 8 bases, with 12 bases between. Looked up from germline, CDR1 is SGHNT and CDR2 is YYREEE (reference sequence). This CDR3 is 15 amino acids long. CDR3 in amino acids: CASSLGRTDDSPLHF. The CDR3 coding sequence is TGTGCCAGCAGCTTGGGTCGGACAGACGATTCACCCCTCCACTTT.

This chain uses TRBV7-2 with TRBJ1-5; 7 bases are a match to TRBD1. The germline CDR1 and CDR2 sequences are SGHTA and FQGNSA. The CDR3 has 15 amino acids. Trimming removed 0 bases from V and 4 bases from J; junction bases left unmatched: 3. CDR3 DNA sequence: TGTGCCAGCAGCTTAGCGGGACAGTTAAATCAGCCCCAGCATTTT. This sequence encodes CASSLAGQLNQPQHF.

The chain combines TRBV2 with TRBJ1-4; TRBD1 matches at 10 bases. J gave up 9 bases and V 8 bases, and 6 bases lay outside the gene matches. This CDR3 is built from 13 residues. Germline loops: CDR1 SNHLY, CDR2 FYNNEI. The DNA of the CDR3 is TGTGCCAGCGTGACAGGGGGCTATCAAAAACTGTTTTTT. It yields the protein CASVTGGYQKLFF. The variable domain in full, completed from reference TRBV2 and TRBJ1-4, reads EPEVTQTPSHQVTQMGQEVILRCVPISNHLYFYWYRQILGQKVEFLVSFYNNEISEKSEIFDDQFSVERPDGSNFTLKIRSTKLEDSAMYFCASVTGGYQKLFFGSGTQLSVL.

The rearrangement links TRBV7-6 to TRBJ2-1, with 7 bases fitting TRBD1. V dropped 4 bases and J dropped 2; count of bases not matched to a gene: 8. The germline gives CDR1 SGHVS, CDR2 FNYEAQ. This CDR3 is built from 16 residues. In nucleotides, the CDR3 is TGTGCCAGCAGCTCCCGCGAGGGGGCCACCTACAATGAGCAGTTCTTC. Protein sequence: CASSSREGATYNEQFF.

The rearrangement links TRBV13 to TRBJ2-5; D perhaps matches TRBD1 (6 bases). Trimming took off 5 bases at V and 2 bases at J, with 12 bases between the two ends. There are 14 residues in the CDR3. Germline loops: CDR1 PRHDT, CDR2 FYEKMQ (reference sequence). The CDR3: CASSRGHLQETQYF. DNA for the CDR3: TGTGCCAGCAGCCGGGGACACCTACAAGAGACCCAGTACTTC. The whole variable domain, remainder taken from reference TRBV13 and TRBJ2-5, is AAGVIQSPRHLIKEKRETATLKCYPIPRHDTVYWYQQGPGQDPQFLISFYEKMQSDKGSIPDRFSAQQFSDYHSELNMSSLELGDSALYFCASSRGHLQETQYFGPGTRLLVL.

In its sample, this clone was seen once. CDR3 nucleotide sequence: TGTGCCAGCAGTGCTGGGGGCTTAGTCCAGCCCCAGCATTTT. The encoded protein is CASSAGGLVQPQHF. The chain joins TRBV2 to TRBJ1-5; D may be TRBD1 (6 bases). This CDR3 region has 14 residues. V lost 4 bases and J lost 7, with 14 bases in between. Looked up from germline, CDR1 is SNHLY and CDR2 is FYNNEI.

V usage is TRBV5-1 and J usage is TRBJ2-2; 7 nucleotides match TRBD1. V dropped 0 bases and J dropped 10; count of bases not matched to a gene: 6. Germline V gene lookup returns CDR1 SGHRS and CDR2 YFSETQ. The CDR3 loop spans 14 amino acids. CDR3 in amino acids: CASSLDGTAEELFF. The CDR3 nucleotides read TGCGCCAGCAGCTTGGATGGGACAGCTGAGGAGCTGTTTTTT.

This clone was seen a few times. The chain carries TRBV30 and TRBJ1-2; a weak D match, TRBD1 (5 bases). Germline CDR1 reads GTSNPN; CDR2 reads SVGIG (reference sequence). This CDR3 has 14 amino acids. Trimming took 1 base from V and 5 from J, leaving 14 bases between them. The CDR3 reads CAWSANGGGYGYTF. The CDR3 bases are TGTGCCTGGAGTGCGAACGGGGGGGGTTATGGCTACACCTTC.

This chain joins TRBV14 and TRBJ1-2; D not resolved. The germline gives CDR1 SGHDN, CDR2 FVKESK. Trimming pared 3 bases from V and 0 bases from J, leaving 5 bases between. The CDR3 is made up of 13 amino acids. Here the CDR3 reads CASSHLANYGYTF. The CDR3 DNA is TGTGCCAGCAGCCACTTAGCTAACTATGGCTACACCTTC.

This chain joins TRBV11-2 and TRBJ2-5, with TRBD2 matching over 12 bases. The length of the CDR3 is 16 residues. Germline V gives CDR1 SGHAT, CDR2 FQNNGV. V lost 5 bases and J lost 3; bases outside the gene matches: 7. The CDR3 DNA sequence: TGTGCCAGCAGCCAGACTAGCGGGAGACTCGAAGAGACCCAGTACTTC. The encoded protein is CASSQTSGRLEETQYF.

The chain joins TRBV28 to TRBJ2-1; 7 nucleotides match TRBD2. CDR1 and CDR2 from the germline V gene are MDHEN and SYDVKM. This CDR3 region has 16 residues. The V and J ends lost 5 bases and 0 bases, in that order; junction bases with no gene match: 7. The CDR3 loop reads CASSPGVAGSYNEQFF. The CDR3 region has the DNA TGTGCCAGCAGTCCCGGAGTAGCGGGCTCCTACAATGAGCAGTTCTTC. Full variable domain (outside the CDR3, taken from reference TRBV28 and TRBJ2-1): DVKVTQSSRYLVKRTGEKVFLECVQDMDHENMFWYRQDPGLGLRLIYFSYDVKMKEKGDIPEGYSVSREKKERFSLILESASTNQTSMYLCASSPGVAGSYNEQFFGPGTRLTVL.

The chain uses TRBV4-1 and TRBJ1-6, with 8 bases aligning to TRBD1. This CDR3 is built from 17 residues. Germline values: CDR1 MGHRA, CDR2 YSYEKL. V shed 0 bases and J 11 bases; nucleotides not matched to a gene: 12. CDR3 residues: CASSQDSGGSSSAPLHF. CDR3 sequence (DNA): TGCGCCAGCAGCCAAGATTCAGGGGGCTCGAGTTCTGCACCCCTCCACTTT.

The chain links TRBV20-1 to TRBJ1-4; D call uncertain. The CDR3 has 11 residues. The V end lost 6 bases, the J end lost 7 bases, and 9 bases lay between the germline ends. Germline V gene sequence: CDR1 DFQATT, CDR2 SNEGSKA (reference sequence). CDR3 sequence: CSAVSGEKLFF. CDR3 DNA sequence: TGCAGTGCGGTTTCGGGTGAAAAACTGTTTTTT.

The chain recombines TRBV18 with TRBJ1-1, with 7 bases fitting TRBD1. There are 13 residues in the CDR3. From germline, CDR1 is KGHSH and CDR2 LQKENI. Losses at the gene ends were 4 bases for V and 4 bases for J; bases not matched to a gene: 3. As DNA, the CDR3 is TGTGCCAGCTCACAATCAGGGGGCACTGAAGCTTTCTTT. This encodes CASSQSGGTEAFF. Full variable domain (missing parts from reference TRBV18 and TRBJ1-1): NAGVMQNPRHLVRRRGQEARLRCSPMKGHSHVYWYRQLPEEGLKFMVYLQKENIIDESGMPKERFSAEFPKEGPSILRIQQVVRGDSAAYFCASSQSGGTEAFFGQGTRLTVV.

This sequence joins TRBV2 and TRBJ2-3, with D possibly TRBD2 on 6 matching bases. Trimming took 7 bases from V and 8 from J, leaving 10 bases between them. This CDR3 region has 11 residues. CDR1 and CDR2 from the germline V gene are SNHLY and FYNNEI. The CDR3 sequence is CASTNGGTQYF. The CDR3 DNA reads TGTGCCAGCACTAACGGGGGTACGCAGTATTTT.

The chain recombines TRBV29-1 with TRBJ1-2; D is uncertain. The germline CDR1 and CDR2 sequences are SQVTM and ANQGSEA. The CDR3 covers 12 residues. V was trimmed by 5 bases and J by 3 bases, leaving 10 bases between them. This CDR3 is CSVQAQYYGYTF. The CDR3 coding sequence is TGCAGCGTTCAGGCCCAGTACTATGGCTACACCTTC.

The chain recombines TRBV4-3 with TRBJ2-5; 9 bases map to TRBD1. The junction had 8 bases not matched to a gene; V was cut back by 2 bases and J by 4 bases. CDR1 LGHNA and CDR2 YSLEER come from the germline V gene. The CDR3 totals 16 residues. This CDR3 reads CASSQSKTGGGETQYF. The DNA of the CDR3 is TGCGCCAGCAGCCAATCGAAGACAGGGGGAGGAGAGACCCAGTACTTC.

This clone has just a few counts. This chain connects TRBV6-1 to TRBJ2-7; tentatively, D is TRBD1 (5 bases). Germline CDR1 is MNHNS and CDR2 is SASEGT. This CDR3 has 15 amino acids. V lost 6 bases and J 0 bases, leaving 15 bases between the germline ends. CDR3 loop: CASRQGFVSSYEQYV. CDR3 DNA: TGTGCCAGCAGGCAGGGTTTTGTGAGCTCCTACGAGCAGTACGTC.

V usage is TRBV28 and J usage is TRBJ1-2; tentative D call: TRBD1 (5 bases). This CDR3 spans 13 amino acids. The germline gives CDR1 MDHEN, CDR2 SYDVKM. Trimming removed 3 bases at V and 8 bases at J, with 13 bases between. CDR3 nucleotides: TGTGCCAGCAGTTTCCAGGGAGGCAAGGGCTACACCTTC. This translates into CASSFQGGKGYTF.

The genes are TRBV14 and TRBJ2-4; TRBD2 agrees at 8 bases. This CDR3 spans 15 amino acids. The V segment lost 0 bases and the J segment 6 bases; nucleotides outside the gene matches: 4. CDR1 and CDR2 from the germline V gene are SGHDN and FVKESK. CDR3 protein: CASSQEGAGGNIQYF. In nucleotides, the CDR3 is TGTGCCAGCAGCCAAGAGGGTGCGGGGGGAAACATTCAGTACTTC.